The T cell receptor beta chain described here comes from a study of cytomegalovirus exposure and HLA in healthy donors. Study observations and caveats: The study found most TCR sequences rare, yet found some public TCRs in many donors. Versus the roughly 640-donor mean, an Asian-associated ancestry cluster reportedly showed fewer N-insertions in a later analysis. There were several of the most significant clusters that appeared linked to common viral pathogens in a later analysis. A later analysis found that most CMV-associated TCR beta chains appeared HLA-restricted.

This CDR3 has 17 amino acids. Germline V CDR1 and CDR2: SGDLS, YYNGEE. V dropped 4 bases and J dropped 4; count of bases not matched to a gene: 10. As for this clone: What it binds is unknown.

The PCR employed 60 Vbeta primers together with 13 Jbeta primers. Clones were sequenced by immunoSEQ multiplex PCR, and TCRdb holds only the in-frame ones, with some missing. The listing contains about 34,000 clones. Sequencing was carried out using PBMCs. This TCR was recovered from a middle-aged woman in good health and CMV-seropositive. The gene calls are TRBV9 and TRBJ2-2; 10 bases fit TRBD2. The CDR3 sequence is CASSTNLWTSGTGELFF. CDR3 bases: TGTGCCAGCAGCACCAACTTATGGACTAGCGGCACCGGGGAGCTGTTTTTT.